This is a list of T cell receptor beta chains from one sample in a study of OX40 agonist ivuxolimab in advanced cancers. Using immunoSEQ multiplex PCR, the repertoire was profiled, and TCRdb retains in-frame clones only, with some absent. The sample has about 80,000 clones; around 82% are singletons. The source was CD4+ or CD8+ T cells sorted from blood, collected in a trial of the OX40 agonist ivuxolimab. The receptors derive from an adult with an advanced solid tumor such as melanoma, head and neck, liver or kidney cancer. The CDR3 runs from the conserved cysteine through the conserved F or W. The order of the fields is D gene, clone size, V gene, J gene, CDR3 protein, CDR3 DNA. The D gene is left open where the match is weak. The size of a clone is reported for some rows only, either as once, few or many, or as a class for expanded clones.

-	-	TRBV2	TRBJ1-1	CASSEGPGAFF	TGTGCCAGCAGTGAAGGGCCAGGTGCTTTCTTT
TRBD2	-	TRBV6-5	TRBJ2-5	CASKSVAGVSETQYF	TGTGCCAGCAAGAGCGTAGCGGGAGTGAGTGAGACCCAGTACTTC
TRBD1	-	TRBV7-9	TRBJ1-1	CASSPTGINTEAFF	TGTGCCAGCAGCCCGACAGGGATTAACACTGAAGCTTTCTTT
-	-	TRBV19	TRBJ1-3	CASSTKTGSGNTIYF	TGTGCCAGTAGTACAAAAACAGGGTCTGGAAACACCATATATTTT
-	-	TRBV5-6	TRBJ2-1	CASSSGQKQPWRDEQFF	TGTGCCAGCAGCTCCGGACAGAAACAACCTTGGAGGGATGAGCAGTTCTTC
-	once	TRBV4-2	TRBJ2-7	CASSQDPATYEQYF	TGTGCCAGCAGCCAAGATCCGGCTACCTACGAGCAGTACTTC
TRBD1	-	TRBV6-5	TRBJ2-2	CASRAGTGNTGELFF	TGTGCCAGCAGGGCCGGGACAGGGAACACCGGGGAGCTGTTTTTT
-	-	TRBV30	TRBJ1-1	CAWREGQVNTEAFF	TGTGCCTGGAGAGAAGGGCAGGTTAACACTGAAGCTTTCTTT
-	-	TRBV5-1	TRBJ1-1	CASSFTQGNTEAFF	TGCGCCAGCAGCTTTACACAGGGGAACACTGAAGCTTTCTTT
TRBD1	-	TRBV28	TRBJ1-2	CASSLGDRRPNGYTF	TGTGCCAGCAGTTTAGGGGACAGGCGCCCTAATGGCTACACCTTC
-	-	TRBV6-6	TRBJ1-3	CASSYFSGSSGNTIYF	TGTGCCAGCAGTTACTTTTCGGGGAGCTCTGGAAACACCATATATTTT
TRBD2	-	TRBV5-4	TRBJ2-1	CASSTRGLAGSTYNEQFF	TGTGCCAGCAGCACTCGAGGACTAGCGGGATCAACCTACAATGAGCAGTTCTTC
TRBD1	-	TRBV5-8	TRBJ1-1	CASSGQANTEAFF	TGTGCCAGCAGTGGACAGGCGAACACTGAAGCTTTCTTT
-	-	TRBV6-1	TRBJ1-5	CASSERTGNQPQHF	TGTGCCAGCAGTGAAAGAACAGGCAATCAGCCCCAGCATTTT
-	few	TRBV18	TRBJ2-7	CASSLRDGHYEQYF	TGTGCCAGCTCGCTCCGGGACGGACACTACGAGCAGTACTTC
-	-	TRBV2	TRBJ1-2	CASSIMNYGYTF	TGTGCCAGCAGCATCATGAACTATGGCTACACCTTC
TRBD1	-	TRBV7-9	TRBJ1-1	CASTGQTNTEAFF	TGTGCCTCTACGGGACAGACGAACACTGAAGCTTTCTTT
TRBD1	-	TRBV19	TRBJ2-4	CASSSDRAQNIQYF	TGTGCCAGTAGTTCAGACAGGGCCCAAAACATTCAGTACTTC
-	-	TRBV10-2	TRBJ2-3	CASSSLALTDTQYF	TGCGCCAGCAGTAGTCTAGCCCTCACAGATACGCAGTATTTT
-	few	TRBV7-2	TRBJ2-7	CASSFSSYEQYF	TGTGCCAGCAGCTTCAGCTCCTACGAGCAGTACTTC
-	-	TRBV7-9	TRBJ2-1	CASSLGGYTGRHNEQFF	TGTGCCAGCAGCTTAGGTGGGTACACGGGGAGACACAATGAGCAGTTCTTC
-	-	TRBV7-3	TRBJ2-1	CASSLLSGSGPNEQFF	TGTGCCAGCAGCTTATTGAGCGGGTCTGGCCCCAATGAGCAGTTCTTC
-	-	TRBV27	TRBJ2-3	CASTGYSETQYF	TGTGCCAGCACGGGTTATAGCGAGACGCAGTATTTT
-	once	TRBV27	TRBJ1-2	CASSPGYGYYGYTF	TGTGCCAGCAGTCCAGGGTACGGATACTATGGCTACACCTTC
-	-	TRBV6-1	TRBJ1-6	CASSEGQASPLHF	TGTGCCAGCAGTGAAGGGCAGGCCTCACCCCTCCACTTT
-	-	TRBV28	TRBJ1-2	CASSLPGRGTYGYTF	TGTGCCAGCAGCCTACCCGGTCGGGGTACCTATGGCTACACCTTC
-	-	TRBV29-1	TRBJ1-1	CSAPGVTNTEAFF	TGCAGCGCCCCTGGGGTTACTAACACTGAAGCTTTCTTT
-	-	TRBV2	TRBJ2-5	CASSPQGMETQYF	TGTGCCAGCAGCCCACAGGGTATGGAGACCCAGTACTTC
TRBD1	few	TRBV5-1	TRBJ1-1	CASSLQGDNTEAFF	TGCGCCAGCAGCTTACAGGGGGACAACACTGAAGCTTTCTTT